The 24 T cell receptor beta chains below were found in one sample sequenced in a study of human T cells and chemical hapten exposure. The time point is: pre-sensitization, week 0. The sample's treatment: therapeutic diphenylcyclopropenone sensitization with weekly scalp DPC. TCRdb re-called the RACE reads with MiXCR, one entry per CDR3 protein. The sample lists about 110,000 distinct CDR3 sequences, around 10% occurring once. The starting material was whole blood, obtained in connection with sensitization to the hapten diphenylcyclopropenone (DPC). These receptors all stem from a woman between 50 and 59 years old with alopecia areata. Some clones in this sample may be carry-over from other donors' samples.

The rearrangement links TRBV12-5 to TRBJ2-5; D might be TRBD2 (6 bases). Trimming removed 5 bases at V and 7 bases at J, with 8 bases between. Germline V gene sequence: CDR1 LGHNT, CDR2 FRNRAP. The CDR3 length is 11 residues. The DNA for the CDR3 is TGTGCTAGTGGTCAGGGAGGGACCCAGTACTTC. It encodes CASGQGGTQYF.

Ten or more counts support this clonotype. This rearrangement joins TRBV7-9 to TRBJ1-1; D is ambiguous. The CDR3 covers 13 residues. Deletions cut 6 bases from V and 1 base from J, with 9 bases between. Germline lookup yields CDR1 SEHNR and CDR2 FQNEAQ (reference sequence). The CDR3 loop is CASRSTANTEAFF. CDR3 DNA sequence: TGTGCCAGCAGGTCGACGGCGAACACTGAAGCTTTCTTT. The full variable domain, rest sourced from reference TRBV7-9 and TRBJ1-1, is DTGVSQNPRHKITKRGQNVTFRCDPISEHNRLYWYRQTLGQGPEFLTYFQNEAQLEKSRLLSDRFSAERPKGSFSTLEIQRTEQGDSAMYLCASRSTANTEAFFGQGTRLTVV.

The chain uses TRBV5-1 and TRBJ2-4, with TRBD2 matching over 9 bases. The germline V gene has CDR1 SGHRS and CDR2 YFSETQ. This CDR3 is built from 14 residues. The V gene end was trimmed by 0 bases and the J gene end by 7 bases; junction bases not matched to a gene: 2. CDR3 nucleotide sequence: TGCGCCAGCAGCTTGGAGCTAGCGGGGAACATTCAGTACTTC. Protein product: CASSLELAGNIQYF.

In this sample, this clonotype turned up many times. The rearrangement joins TRBV3-1 to TRBJ2-5; D gene unclear. Per the germline V gene, CDR1 is LGHDT and CDR2 is YNNKEL (reference sequence). V shed 3 bases and J shed 3 bases, with 8 bases lying between them. The CDR3 runs 13 residues. The CDR3 spells CASSHQNEETQYF. CDR3 sequence (DNA): TGTGCCAGCAGCCACCAAAACGAAGAGACCCAGTACTTC.

This clonotype appeared many times. The chain joins TRBV9 to TRBJ2-2; D is possibly TRBD1 (5 bases). CDR1 SGDLS and CDR2 YYNGEE come from the germline V gene. V was trimmed by 1 base and J by 7 bases, leaving 8 bases between them. This CDR3 spans 13 amino acids. Written as DNA, the CDR3 is TGTGCCAGCAGCGTAAGGGGCGGCGGGGAGCTGTTTTTT. This gives the protein CASSVRGGGELFF.

This chain joins TRBV7-9 and TRBJ1-1; 8 nucleotides line up with TRBD1. With V trimmed by 5 bases and J by 11 bases, 7 bases remained unmatched. Looked up from germline, CDR1 is SEHNR and CDR2 is FQNEAQ (reference sequence). CDR3 length: 12 amino acids. This chain's CDR3 is CASSAYRGEAFF. CDR3 sequence (DNA): TGTGCCAGCAGCGCCTACAGGGGGGAGGCTTTCTTT.

The chain joins TRBV5-1 to TRBJ2-2; 12 nucleotides line up with TRBD2. V lost 1 base and J lost 4; bases outside the gene matches: 2. The CDR3 runs to 16 residues. CDR1 and CDR2 (germline): SGHRS, YFSETQ. DNA of the CDR3: TGCGCCAGCAGCTTGCAACTAGCGGGAGGCACCGGGGAGCTGTTTTTT. This codes for CASSLQLAGGTGELFF.

The rearrangement uses TRBV7-2 and TRBJ1-5; the match to TRBD1 covers 9 bases. CDR1 SGHTA and CDR2 FQGNSA come from the germline V gene. CDR3 length equals 17 residues. Trimming took 5 bases from V and 0 from J; bases not matched to a gene: 8. The DNA for the CDR3 is TGTGCCAGCAGCCTGGACAGGGGACTCAATAGCAATCAGCCCCAGCATTTT. Translating gives CASSLDRGLNSNQPQHF.

In its sample, this clonotype was seen many times. This chain's CDR3 is CASSPDSYNEQFF. The CDR3 region has the DNA TGTGCCAGCTCACCAGACAGCTACAATGAGCAGTTCTTC. The V and J genes are TRBV18 and TRBJ2-1, with D maybe TRBD1 (5 bases). The CDR3 runs 13 residues. V was clipped by 2 bases and J by 3 bases, with 5 bases between them. Germline V lookup: CDR1 KGHSH, CDR2 LQKENI.

This clonotype has more than one count but fewer than ten. The gene calls are TRBV5-4 and TRBJ1-3, with D perhaps matching TRBD1 (5 bases). Germline V lookup: CDR1 SGHNT, CDR2 YYREEE (reference sequence). The CDR3 covers 16 residues. The V gene lost 3 bases and the J gene lost 0 bases, with 13 bases spanning the gap. CDR3 sequence: CASSSLTGVSGNTIYF. The CDR3, as DNA: TGTGCCAGCAGCTCCCTCACGGGGGTCTCTGGAAACACCATATATTTT.

V and J are TRBV24-1 and TRBJ1-4, with a possible D match to TRBD1 (5 bases). With 10 bases removed from V and 0 bases from J, the gap between germline ends came to 14 bases. In germline, CDR1 is KGHDR, CDR2 SFDVKD. The CDR3 consists of 15 residues. DNA of the CDR3: TGTGCCACTAAATCTGGGGCCGCAACTAATGAAAAACTGTTTTTT. It translates to CATKSGAATNEKLFF.

The chain carries TRBV6-1 and TRBJ1-3; a weak D match, TRBD1 (6 bases). Germline assignment: CDR1 MNHNS and CDR2 SASEGT. Deletions cut 10 bases from V and 0 bases from J, with 16 bases between. There are 15 residues in the CDR3. The CDR3 protein is CATLDRKSSGNTIYF. The CDR3 nucleotides are TGTGCCACCTTGGACAGAAAGAGCTCTGGAAACACCATATATTTT.

This clonotype appeared many times. The chain joins TRBV20-1 to TRBJ1-5; TRBD1 matches at 9 bases. The CDR3 loop spans 13 amino acids. J lost 6 bases, V lost 5 bases, and 5 bases had no gene match. Germline V gene sequence: CDR1 DFQATT, CDR2 SNEGSKA (reference sequence). CDR3 loop: CSAWDRESQPQHF. The CDR3 bases are TGCAGTGCTTGGGACAGGGAGAGTCAGCCCCAGCATTTT.

The gene calls are TRBV18 and TRBJ1-2; D not certain. V was pared by 6 bases and J by 0 bases, with 11 bases between. The germline V gene encodes CDR1 KGHSH and CDR2 LQKENI. CDR3 length: 14 residues. The CDR3 region is CASSGGDTNYGYTF. CDR3 nucleotides: TGTGCCAGCTCCGGCGGGGATACTAACTATGGCTACACCTTC.

The chain uses TRBV24-1 and TRBJ2-1; D is tentatively TRBD1 or TRBD2 (5 bases each). Germline CDR1 KGHDR, CDR2 SFDVKD. The V and J ends lost 3 bases and 4 bases respectively, with 21 bases between them. CDR3 length equals 18 residues. Here the CDR3 reads CATSDASQRQGAYNEQFF. The DNA of the CDR3 is TGTGCCACCAGTGATGCGTCCCAGCGGCAGGGCGCATACAATGAGCAGTTCTTC.

This clonotype came up a few times. V gene TRBV7-9 combines with J gene TRBJ2-7; no clear D gene. This CDR3 spans 16 amino acids. Trimming shortened V by 1 base and J by 3 bases, and 16 bases separated the two germline ends. Germline-derived CDR1 and CDR2 are SEHNR and FQNEAQ (reference sequence). CDR3 in DNA: TGTGCCAGCAGCTTAGTGTCCGGATCACCCGGCTACGAGCAGTACTTC. Its translation is CASSLVSGSPGYEQYF.

The CDR3 coding sequence is TGTGCCAGCAGTGCAACAAGGAGTGGCTACACCTTC. It specifies CASSATRSGYTF. The chain has TRBV28 and TRBJ1-2; D remains unclear. The CDR3 consists of 12 residues. Germline V gene data show CDR1 as MDHEN and CDR2 as SYDVKM. Trimming left V 5 bases short and J 7 bases short, with 11 bases between.

The chain joins TRBV9 to TRBJ1-1; 8 bases agree with TRBD1. Germline values: CDR1 SGDLS, CDR2 YYNGEE. This CDR3 comprises 14 residues. Losses at the gene ends were 4 bases for V and 5 bases for J; bases not matched to a gene: 7. The CDR3 loop is CASSSGQGGTEAFF. CDR3 DNA sequence: TGTGCCAGCAGCTCCGGACAGGGAGGGACTGAAGCTTTCTTT.

This clonotype showed up many times. The genes are TRBV11-2 and TRBJ1-6; D ambiguous. The CDR3 runs 15 residues. V lost 0 bases to trimming and J lost 9 bases, with 12 bases between them. Germline CDR1 reads SGHAT; CDR2 reads FQNNGV. The CDR3 DNA reads TGTGCCAGCAGCTTAGAATCAGTGGTTAGTTCACCCCTCCACTTT. Residues: CASSLESVVSSPLHF.

This clonotype occurred many times. This sequence joins TRBV6-5 and TRBJ2-1; 7 positions match TRBD2. The CDR3 is 12 residues long. V lost 8 bases and J lost 8; bases outside the gene matches: 6. The germline gives CDR1 MNHEY, CDR2 SVGAGI. CDR3 in amino acids: CASGRAFYEQFF. CDR3 in DNA: TGTGCCAGCGGGAGGGCCTTTTATGAGCAGTTCTTC.

This clonotype was counted a few times. The rearrangement links TRBV21-1 to TRBJ2-1. TRBV21-1 represents a pseudogene. This CDR3 comprises 16 residues. CDR3: CASSKTWQNSYNEQFF. The CDR3 region has the DNA TGTGCCAGCAGCAAAACGTGGCAGAACTCCTACAATGAGCAGTTCTTC.

The J gene is TRBJ1-5, the V gene TRBV6-2 or TRBV6-3; D ambiguous. The germline gives CDR1 MNHEY, CDR2 SVGEGT. V dropped 7 bases and J dropped 1 base, with 11 bases sitting between them. The length of the CDR3 is 14 residues. The CDR3 spells CASTLSWSNQPQHF. DNA for the CDR3: TGTGCCAGCACCCTGAGTTGGAGCAATCAGCCCCAGCATTTT.

V is TRBV6-4 and J is TRBJ2-1; 7 bases agree with TRBD1. Germline V lookup: CDR1 MRHNA, CDR2 SNTAGT. V lost 4 bases to trimming and J lost 9 bases; unmatched junction nucleotides: 9. The CDR3 has 14 residues. The CDR3 protein is CASSGDTTGIEQFF. Here the CDR3 DNA reads TGTGCCAGCAGTGGAGATACGACAGGGATTGAGCAGTTCTTC.

This clonotype was seen more than once but under ten times. The chain links TRBV2 to TRBJ2-3, with D maybe TRBD2 (6 bases). The CDR3 covers 16 residues. Between the trimmed V and J ends, which lost 0 bases and 3 bases, there was a span of 13 bases. The germline CDR1 and CDR2 sequences are SNHLY and FYNNEI. The CDR3 bases are TGTGCCAGCAGTGAAGCGGGACGGGGGTTGACAGATACGCAGTATTTT. It is translated as CASSEAGRGLTDTQYF. The full variable domain, rest sourced from reference TRBV2 and TRBJ2-3, is EPEVTQTPSHQVTQMGQEVILRCVPISNHLYFYWYRQILGQKVEFLVSFYNNEISEKSEIFDDQFSVERPDGSNFTLKIRSTKLEDSAMYFCASSEAGRGLTDTQYFGPGTRLTVL.